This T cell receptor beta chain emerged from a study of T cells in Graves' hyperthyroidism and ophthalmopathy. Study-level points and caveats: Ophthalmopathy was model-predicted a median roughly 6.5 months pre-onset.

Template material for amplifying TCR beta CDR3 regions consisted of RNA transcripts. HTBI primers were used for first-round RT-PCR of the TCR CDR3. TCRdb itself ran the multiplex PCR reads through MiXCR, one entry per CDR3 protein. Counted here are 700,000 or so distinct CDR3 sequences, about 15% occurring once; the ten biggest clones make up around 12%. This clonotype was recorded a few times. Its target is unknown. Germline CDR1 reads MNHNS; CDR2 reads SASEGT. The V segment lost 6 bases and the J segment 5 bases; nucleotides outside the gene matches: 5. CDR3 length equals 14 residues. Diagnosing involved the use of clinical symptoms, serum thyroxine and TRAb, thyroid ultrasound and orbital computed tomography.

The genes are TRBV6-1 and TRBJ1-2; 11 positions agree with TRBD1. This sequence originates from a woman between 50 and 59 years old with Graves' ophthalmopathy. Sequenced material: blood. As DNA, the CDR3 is TGTGCCAGCAGACGGACAGGGGGCATTTATGGCTACACCTTC. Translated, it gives CASRRTGGIYGYTF.